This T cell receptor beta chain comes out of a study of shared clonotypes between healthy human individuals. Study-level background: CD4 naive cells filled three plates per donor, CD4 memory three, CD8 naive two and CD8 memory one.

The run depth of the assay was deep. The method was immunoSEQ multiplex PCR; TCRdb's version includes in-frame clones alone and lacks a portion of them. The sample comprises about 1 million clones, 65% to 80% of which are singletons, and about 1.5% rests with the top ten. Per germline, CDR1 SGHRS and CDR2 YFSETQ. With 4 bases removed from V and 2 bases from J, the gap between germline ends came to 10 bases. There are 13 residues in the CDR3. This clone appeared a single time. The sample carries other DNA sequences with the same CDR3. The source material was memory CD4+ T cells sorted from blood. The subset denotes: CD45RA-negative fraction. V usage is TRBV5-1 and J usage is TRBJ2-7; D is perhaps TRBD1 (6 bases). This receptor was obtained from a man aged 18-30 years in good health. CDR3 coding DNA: TGCGCCAGCAGCATAGGACAGACCTACGAGCAGTACTTC. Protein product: CASSIGQTYEQYF.